Listed below are T cell receptor beta chains from one sample, sequenced in a study of OX40 agonist ivuxolimab in advanced cancers. Libraries were prepared by immunoSEQ multiplex PCR; TCRdb keeps only in-frame clonotypes and omits some of them. Among about 77,000 clones listed, around 80% were seen once. The sample in question was CD4+ or CD8+ T cells sorted from blood, obtained in a trial of the OX40 agonist ivuxolimab. Receptors were obtained from an adult with an advanced solid tumor such as melanoma, head and neck, liver or kidney cancer. CDR3s include the opening cysteine and the closing phenylalanine or tryptophan. D genes are given only for firm matches. Rows give clone size only sometimes, using once, few, many, or a class for an expanded clone.

j_call clone_size d_call v_call cdr3_nt cdr3_aa
TRBJ2-7 . . TRBV10-3 TGTGCCATCAGTGATCAGCCCCTGTACTACGAGCAGTACTTC CAISDQPLYYEQYF
TRBJ1-1 few . TRBV2 TGTGCCAGCAGGGGCCAGGGCACTGAAGCTTTCTTT CASRGQGTEAFF
TRBJ1-1 . . TRBV6-4 TGTGCCAGCAGCTCCGGACAGAGAAACACTGAAGCTTTCTTT CASSSGQRNTEAFF
TRBJ1-1 few . TRBV19 TGTGCCAGTAGTGCCACCCCGGGAACTGAAGCTTTCTTT CASSATPGTEAFF
TRBJ2-3 . . TRBV19 TGTGCCAGTAGTCTACCCGGTGGGGGGCCCAGCACAGATACGCAGTATTTT CASSLPGGGPSTDTQYF
TRBJ2-7 . TRBD2 TRBV27 TGTGCCAGCAGTTGGCGGCTAGCGGGGGGTTCTTGGTACTTC CASSWRLAGGSWYF
TRBJ2-7 . TRBD2 TRBV5-1 TGCGCCAGCAGCCAACTAGCGGGCCTGGAGTACGAGCAGTACTTC CASSQLAGLEYEQYF
TRBJ2-7 once TRBD1 TRBV5-6 TGTGCCAGCACCCGGGACAGGGGGCTATACGAGCAGTACTTC CASTRDRGLYEQYF
TRBJ2-2 . . TRBV27 TGTGCCAGCGCACCTACTAGCAACCCCGGGGAGCTGTTTTTT CASAPTSNPGELFF
TRBJ1-2 . . TRBV10-3 TGTGCCATCAGTGGTGGGCAGGGGAAAGACTATGGCTACACCTTC CAISGGQGKDYGYTF
TRBJ1-5 . TRBD1 TRBV7-2 TGTGCCAGCAGCTATGGGACAGGCGGCCAGCCCCAGCATTTT CASSYGTGGQPQHF
TRBJ2-7 . . TRBV2 TGTGCCAGCACAACCTTTTTGGAGCAGTACTTC CASTTFLEQYF
TRBJ2-5 . TRBD1 TRBV6-1 TGTGCCAGCAATGGCGGCAGGGGGTCGAGAGAGACCCAGTACTTC CASNGGRGSRETQYF
TRBJ1-2 . . TRBV5-6 TGTGCCAGCAGCTTTAACCTTCGGGCCCATAGGCGCAACTATGGCTACACCTTC CASSFNLRAHRRNYGYTF
TRBJ2-1 . . TRBV18 TGTGCCAGCTCACCAGGGCAGGGGATGGTCCATGAGCAGTTCTTC CASSPGQGMVHEQFF
TRBJ2-2 . . TRBV11-2 TGTGCCAGCCTTTTACTCACCGGGGAGCTGTTTTTT CASLLLTGELFF
TRBJ2-5 once TRBD1 TRBV6-1 TGTGCCAGCAGTGAAGCGGGGACAGACCAAGAGACCCAGTACTTC CASSEAGTDQETQYF
TRBJ1-1 . TRBD1 TRBV18 TGTGCCAGCTCACCAGGGACAGGGATGAACACTGAAGCTTTCTTT CASSPGTGMNTEAFF
TRBJ2-7 . . TRBV4-3 TGCGCCAGCAGCCAAGATCGGGGCACTATCATCTACGAGCAGTACTTC CASSQDRGTIIYEQYF
TRBJ2-1 few . TRBV9 TGTGCCAGCAGCGTAGAATTAGCGAATGAGCAGTTCTTC CASSVELANEQFF
TRBJ2-7 once TRBD1 TRBV28 TGTGCCAGCAGCCCCCGGGACAGGGTCGGCTACGAGCAGTACTTC CASSPRDRVGYEQYF
TRBJ1-1 . . TRBV6-6 TGTGCCAGCATACCCGCATCAGCGAACACTGAAGCTTTCTTT CASIPASANTEAFF
TRBJ1-5 . TRBD1 TRBV6-1 TGTGCCAGCAGTGAGACAGGGGCATACAATCAGCCCCAGCATTTT CASSETGAYNQPQHF
TRBJ1-1 medium-sized . TRBV6-1 TGTGCCAGCAGTGACTCCTTTAGAGTTCCTGAAGCTTTCTTT CASSDSFRVPEAFF
TRBJ1-3 . . TRBV9 TGTGCCAGCAGCCCAGGGAACTCTGGAAACACCATATATTTT CASSPGNSGNTIYF
TRBJ1-3 . . TRBV7-9 TGTGCCAGCAGCTTAGCACCTGGAAACACCATATATTTT CASSLAPGNTIYF
TRBJ2-1 . . TRBV6-1 TGTGCCAGCAGTGAAGGGCTGCCCCTTCCCGTCCAGTTCTTC CASSEGLPLPVQFF
TRBJ2-2 . . TRBV7-2 TGTGCCAGCAGCTTAAGTCAGCGCACCGGGGAGCTGTTTTTT CASSLSQRTGELFF
TRBJ1-1 few TRBD1 TRBV7-3 TGTGCCAGCAGTTCCCGACAGGGCAATGAAGCTTTCTTT CASSSRQGNEAFF
TRBJ1-2 . TRBD1 TRBV2 TGTGCCAGCAGTCCGGACAGGGTGTATGGCTACACCTTC CASSPDRVYGYTF
TRBJ2-7 . TRBD2 TRBV30 TGTGCCTGGAGTGTACAAACTAGCGAAGAGCAGTACTTC CAWSVQTSEEQYF
TRBJ1-4 . . TRBV27 TGTGCCAGCAGTCCCCCGGGGGCCTATAATGAAAAACTGTTTTTT CASSPPGAYNEKLFF
TRBJ2-3 . TRBD1 TRBV6-5 TGTGCCAGCAGTTACTCAGGGGGCTTTGATACGCAGTATTTT CASSYSGGFDTQYF
TRBJ1-1 . . TRBV6-5 TGTGCCAGCAGTACCCGTCTGGCGGGGGTCGCTGAAGCTTTCTTT CASSTRLAGVAEAFF
TRBJ2-2 . TRBD1 TRBV5-4 TGTGCCAGCAGCACCTGGACAGGGCTCAACACCGGGGAGCTGTTTTTT CASSTWTGLNTGELFF
TRBJ1-2 . . TRBV21-1 TGTGCCAGCAGCCAGAGTGAGGAAAACTATGGCTACACCTTC CASSQSEENYGYTF
TRBJ1-2 few . TRBV11-2 TGTGCCAGCAGCTTAGACAACGGGCGGAACTATGGCTACACCTTC CASSLDNGRNYGYTF
TRBJ2-1 . . TRBV19 TGTGCCAGTAGTATGGGTGGTCGGGGGACTAATGAGCAGTTCTTC CASSMGGRGTNEQFF
TRBJ2-2 . . TRBV29-1 TGCAGCGTTGTCGGCCCCCAGAGGACCGGGGAGCTGTTTTTT CSVVGPQRTGELFF
TRBJ1-4 . TRBD1 TRBV27 TGTGCCAGCAGTGCACAGGGGCGAGTGGGTGAAAAACTGTTTTTT CASSAQGRVGEKLFF
TRBJ2-3 . . TRBV25-1 TGTGCCAGCAGTGACGAGAAAACAGCAAGGGCAGATACGCAGTATTTT CASSDEKTARADTQYF
TRBJ1-2 . . TRBV5-1 TGCGCCAGCAGCCCGACAGAAAACTATGGCTACACCTTC CASSPTENYGYTF
TRBJ2-4 . TRBD1 TRBV2 TGTGCCAGCAGTGTCGGACAGGGGCTTACCAAAAACATTCAGTACTTC CASSVGQGLTKNIQYF
TRBJ1-3 few . TRBV13 TGTGCCAGCAGCTTAGACGGGACCTCTGGAAACACCATATATTTT CASSLDGTSGNTIYF
TRBJ1-6 . . TRBV10-3 TGTGCCATCAGTGAGTCGACTCGGGGACGCTATAATTCACCCCTCCACTTT CAISESTRGRYNSPLHF
TRBJ2-1 . . TRBV6-5 TGTGCCTTGGGAATCATGACACCCTCCTACAATGAGCAGTTCTTC CALGIMTPSYNEQFF
TRBJ2-3 . . TRBV4-2 TGTGCCAGCAGCCAAGCTTCATGGGGGGTATTGACGGATACGCAGTATTTT CASSQASWGVLTDTQYF
TRBJ1-3 . . TRBV2 TGTGCCAGCAGGCTTCGGGACACAATTGGAAACACCATATATTTT CASRLRDTIGNTIYF
TRBJ2-3 . . TRBV11-2 TGTGCCAGCAGCGACCGGGTTGGGGGAACAGATACGCAGTATTTT CASSDRVGGTDTQYF
TRBJ2-2 . . TRBV28 TGTGCCAGCAGTTTAAGGAAGGGGCGGGACATACCCGGGGAGCTGTTTTTT CASSLRKGRDIPGELFF
TRBJ1-2 . . TRBV11-3 TGTGCCAGCAGCTCACAGTCTAACTATGGCTACACCTTC CASSSQSNYGYTF